This T cell receptor (beta chain) originates from a study of blood T cell repertoires in COVID-19. For the study at large: Collection of acute and convalescent COVID-19 samples took place in the United States, Italy and Spain. T cells, B-cell-depleted T cells, or PBMCs supplied cDNA or gDNA.

Assay used: immunoSEQ multiplex PCR; TCRdb lists only in-frame clones, some missing. The sample shows fewer than 200,000 clones, about 87% of them seen only once. This CDR3 is built from 13 residues. Germline values: CDR1 SGHTA, CDR2 FQGTGA. The ends lost 3 bases at V and 6 bases at J; junction bases unmatched: 2. This receptor was obtained from a woman aged 18-29 years who had recovered from COVID-19. The J gene is TRBJ2-3, the V gene TRBV7-3; TRBD2 matches at 8 bases. The sample consisted of peripheral blood. The CDR3, as DNA: TGTGCCAGCAGCTTGGGACTAGAGGATACGCAGTATTTT. Its translation: CASSLGLEDTQYF.